This T cell receptor beta chain is from a study of T cells after yellow fever vaccination. TCRdb re-derived calls from the 5' RACE reads in MiXCR, one entry per CDR3 protein. The data show around 600,000 distinct CDR3 sequences, roughly an eighth seen once. The CDR3 runs 13 residues. J was trimmed by 5 bases and V by 6 bases; bases with no gene match: 3. The germline V gene has CDR1 MNHEY and CDR2 SVGEGT. The chain joins TRBV6-2 or TRBV6-3 to TRBJ1-5, with 8 bases identical to TRBD1. The input for sequencing was PBMCs, taken on the day of the yellow fever booster vaccination. The sequence came from a man aged 25-45 years who received the YFV17D yellow fever vaccine. CDR3 in amino acids: CASSTDRDQPQHF. The CDR3 bases are TGTGCCAGCAGCACGGACAGGGATCAGCCCCAGCATTTT.